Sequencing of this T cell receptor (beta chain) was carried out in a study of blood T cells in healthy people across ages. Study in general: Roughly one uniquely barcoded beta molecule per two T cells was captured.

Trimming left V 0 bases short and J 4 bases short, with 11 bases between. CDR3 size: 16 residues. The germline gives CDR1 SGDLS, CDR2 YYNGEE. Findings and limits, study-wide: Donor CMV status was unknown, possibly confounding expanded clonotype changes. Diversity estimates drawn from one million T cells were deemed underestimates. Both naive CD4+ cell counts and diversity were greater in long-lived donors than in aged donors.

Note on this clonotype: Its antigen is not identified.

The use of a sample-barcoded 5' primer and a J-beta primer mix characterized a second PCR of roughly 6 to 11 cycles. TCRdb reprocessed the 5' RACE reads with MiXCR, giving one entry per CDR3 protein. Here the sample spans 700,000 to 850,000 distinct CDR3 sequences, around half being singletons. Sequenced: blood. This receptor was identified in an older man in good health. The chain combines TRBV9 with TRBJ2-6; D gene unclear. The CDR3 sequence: CASSVGPVEGANVLTF. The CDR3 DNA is TGTGCCAGCAGCGTAGGGCCCGTCGAAGGGGCCAACGTCCTGACTTTC.